The 19 T cell receptor beta chains reported below all come from one sample, sequenced in a study of PD-1 blockade in classical Hodgkin lymphoma. All trial patients relapsed after autologous stem cell transplantation. Profiling relied on immunoSEQ multiplex PCR, and the TCRdb table lists in-frame clones only, not all of them. The sample has about 37,000 clones, over 65% seen once. The sequencing here drew on peripheral blood mononuclear cells (PBMCs), taken before the second cycle of nivolumab. The source of these receptors is a human donor with classical Hodgkin lymphoma.

CDR3: CASSFLSLGPRETQYF. The CDR3 DNA reads TGTGCCAGTAGTTTCCTCTCCTTGGGTCCCCGGGAGACCCAGTACTTC. This rearrangement joins TRBV19 to TRBJ2-5; D is undetermined. The CDR3 is 16 residues long. The V gene's germline CDR1 is LNHDA and CDR2 SQIVND (reference sequence). Trimming cost V 5 bases and J 5 bases, with 21 bases left between them.

V usage is TRBV7-2 and J usage is TRBJ2-3; D not resolved. The CDR3 runs to 12 residues. The germline CDR1 and CDR2 sequences are SGHTA and FQGNSA. The V and J ends lost 5 bases and 5 bases respectively, with 8 bases between them. CDR3 nucleotides: TGTGCCAGCAGCAGAGACGGAGATACGCAGTATTTT. It encodes CASSRDGDTQYF.

This clone was counted a single time. The chain combines TRBV19 with TRBJ2-5, with D possibly being TRBD2 (6 bases). The CDR3 contains 13 residues. Germline V lookup: CDR1 LNHDA, CDR2 SQIVND (reference sequence). With 9 bases removed from V and 4 bases from J, the gap between germline ends came to 15 bases. DNA of the CDR3: TGTGCCAGCTCCGGGACTTTAGGAGAGACCCAGTACTTC. Translating it yields CASSGTLGETQYF.

The J gene is TRBJ2-4, the V gene TRBV7-2, with a possible D match to TRBD1 (5 bases). CDR3 length equals 16 residues. Trimming took off 2 bases at V and 3 bases at J, with 14 bases between the two ends. Germline V CDR1 and CDR2: SGHTA, FQGNSA. The CDR3 DNA follows: TGTGCCAGCAGCTTAAATCCGGCAGGGTTCAAAAACATTCAGTACTTC. Protein: CASSLNPAGFKNIQYF.

The table lists this clone with a few counts. V usage is TRBV28 and J usage is TRBJ1-2, with D hard to call. V lost 1 base, J lost 4 bases, and 7 bases lay in between. This CDR3 has 13 residues. In germline, CDR1 is MDHEN, CDR2 SYDVKM. For the CDR3, the DNA is TGTGCCAGCAGTTTATCCTCAGGCTATGGCTACACCTTC. Translated, it gives CASSLSSGYGYTF.

This clone was counted only a few times. This rearrangement joins TRBV2 to TRBJ1-6; maybe TRBD1 (5 bases). CDR3 length equals 14 residues. Per germline, CDR1 SNHLY and CDR2 FYNNEI. Trimming shortened V by 3 bases and J by 10 bases, and 13 bases separated the two germline ends. CDR3 residues: CASSDQGDGSPLHF. CDR3 coding DNA: TGTGCCAGCAGTGATCAAGGGGATGGGTCACCCCTCCACTTT. Based on the CDR3 plus reference TRBV2 and TRBJ1-6, the full variable domain is EPEVTQTPSHQVTQMGQEVILRCVPISNHLYFYWYRQILGQKVEFLVSFYNNEISEKSEIFDDQFSVERPDGSNFTLKIRSTKLEDSAMYFCASSDQGDGSPLHFGNGTRLTVT.

There are a few counts of this clone. The gene calls are TRBV5-4 and TRBJ1-6; TRBD1 matches 8 bases. From germline, CDR1 is SGHNT and CDR2 YYREEE (reference sequence). The CDR3 is 15 residues long. V dropped 0 bases and J dropped 7; count of bases not matched to a gene: 3. The CDR3 coding sequence is TGTGCCAGCAGCTTGGCCCAGGGGGCAAATTCACCCCTCCACTTT. As protein: CASSLAQGANSPLHF.

The rearrangement joins TRBV6-5 to TRBJ2-7, with TRBD2 as a possible D gene (6 bases). Between the trimmed V and J ends, which lost 7 bases and 0 bases, there was a span of 10 bases. Germline V gene sequence: CDR1 MNHEY, CDR2 SVGAGI. CDR3 length: 13 residues. The CDR3 bases are TGTGCCAGCAAAGCCGGGGGCTCCTACGAGCAGTACTTC. This translates into CASKAGGSYEQYF.

The rearrangement uses TRBV29-1 and TRBJ1-2; D perhaps matches TRBD1 (5 bases). Germline V CDR1 and CDR2: SQVTM, ANQGSEA. The V end lost 6 bases, the J end lost 4 bases, and 15 bases lay between the germline ends. This CDR3 region has 13 residues. In nucleotides, the CDR3 is TGCAGCGTGCACGACAGACATCCCTATGGCTACACCTTC. This translates into CSVHDRHPYGYTF.

The V and J genes are TRBV30 and TRBJ1-1, with 7 bases fitting TRBD1. The V gene's germline CDR1 is GTSNPN and CDR2 SVGIG (reference sequence). V lost 3 bases, J lost 4 bases, and 8 bases stayed unmatched. The CDR3 has 14 residues. Here the CDR3 reads CAWSDPRGVTEAFF. CDR3 in DNA: TGTGCCTGGAGCGACCCCAGGGGGGTCACTGAAGCTTTCTTT.

The chain has TRBV7-8 and TRBJ1-2; 9 nucleotides align to TRBD1. CDR1 SGHVS and CDR2 FQNEAQ come from the germline V gene. CDR3 size: 16 residues. Trimming cost V 1 base and J 6 bases; bases outside gene matches: 9. The DNA of the CDR3 is TGTGCCAGCAGCTTAGATTCGGGACAGGGATGGGATGGCTACACCTTC. Its translation is CASSLDSGQGWDGYTF. Together with reference TRBV7-8 and TRBJ1-2, the CDR3 gives the full variable domain: GAGVSQSPRYKVAKRGQDVALRCDPISGHVSLFWYQQALGQGPEFLTYFQNEAQLDKSGLPSDRFFAERPEGSVSTLKIQRTQQEDSAVYLCASSLDSGQGWDGYTFGSGTRLTVV.

The rearrangement links TRBV9 to TRBJ2-1; 9 positions match TRBD2. J was trimmed by 3 bases and V by 3 bases; bases with no gene match: 7. The CDR3 spans 16 residues. From germline, CDR1 is SGDLS and CDR2 YYNGEE. CDR3 nucleotide sequence: TGTGCCAGCAGCGGGGGTAGCGGGGGATTCTACAATGAGCAGTTCTTC. It codes for CASSGGSGGFYNEQFF.

The chain links TRBV30 to TRBJ2-5, with TRBD1 matching 11 bases. The V segment lost 0 bases and the J segment 5 bases; nucleotides outside the gene matches: 5. The CDR3 is made up of 15 amino acids. Looked up from germline, CDR1 is GTSNPN and CDR2 is SVGIG (reference sequence). CDR3 sequence (DNA): TGTGCCTGGAGTGTCCGGACAGGGGGCTTGGAGACCCAGTACTTC. This gives the protein CAWSVRTGGLETQYF.

This rearrangement joins TRBV27 to TRBJ1-1; D gene uncertain. The V gene lost 6 bases and the J gene lost 0 bases, with 11 bases spanning the gap. Germline values: CDR1 MNHEY, CDR2 SMNVEV (reference sequence). The CDR3 spans 14 residues. The DNA of the CDR3 is TGTGCCAGCAGCCAAGTCGCGATGAACACTGAAGCTTTCTTT. Translation gives CASSQVAMNTEAFF.

The V gene is TRBV6-1, the J gene TRBJ2-7; no clear D gene. The germline CDR1 and CDR2 sequences are MNHNS and SASEGT. This CDR3 has 12 residues. Trimming removed 5 bases from V and 5 bases from J, with 10 bases in between. The CDR3: CASSPVGDEQYF. Written as DNA, the CDR3 is TGTGCCAGCAGTCCGGTGGGTGACGAGCAGTACTTC.

The rearrangement uses TRBV18 and TRBJ2-3; 13 positions match TRBD2. The trim removed 6 bases at V and 2 bases at J, leaving 8 bases unmatched. CDR1 and CDR2 (germline): KGHSH, LQKENI. The CDR3 spans 17 residues. The CDR3 DNA sequence: TGTGCCAGCTCGCTCTTCGGACTAGCGGGAGACACAGATACGCAGTATTTT. Residues: CASSLFGLAGDTDTQYF.

There are many counts of this clone. The CDR3 region has the DNA TGTGCCAGCAGTGAACTGACTCGCAGGGAGACCGGGGAGCTGTTTTTT. Its protein product is CASSELTRRETGELFF. The chain couples TRBV2 to TRBJ2-2; perhaps D is TRBD1 or TRBD2 (5 bases each). With 2 bases removed from V and 5 bases from J, the gap between germline ends came to 15 bases. The CDR3 covers 16 residues. Germline loops: CDR1 SNHLY, CDR2 FYNNEI.

The rearrangement links TRBV7-2 to TRBJ2-5; D ambiguous. Germline values: CDR1 SGHTA, CDR2 FQGNSA. The CDR3 consists of 14 residues. The germline V and J ends were trimmed by 4 bases and 0 bases, with 9 bases remaining between them. CDR3 sequence: CASSSYVYQETQYF. The CDR3 DNA sequence: TGTGCCAGCAGCTCCTACGTATACCAAGAGACCCAGTACTTC. Full variable domain (missing parts from reference TRBV7-2 and TRBJ2-5): GAGVSQSPSNKVTEKGKDVELRCDPISGHTALYWYRQSLGQGLEFLIYFQGNSAPDKSGLPSDRFSAERTGGSVSTLTIQRTQQEDSAVYLCASSSYVYQETQYFGPGTRLLVL.

This sequence joins TRBV6-1 and TRBJ1-3; 8 positions match TRBD1. The junction had 5 bases not matched to a gene; V was cut back by 10 bases and J by 0 bases. The CDR3 has 14 amino acids. CDR1 and CDR2 from the germline V gene are MNHNS and SASEGT. CDR3 DNA: TGTGCCACCAGACAGGGGCACTCTGGAAACACCATATATTTT. As protein: CATRQGHSGNTIYF.